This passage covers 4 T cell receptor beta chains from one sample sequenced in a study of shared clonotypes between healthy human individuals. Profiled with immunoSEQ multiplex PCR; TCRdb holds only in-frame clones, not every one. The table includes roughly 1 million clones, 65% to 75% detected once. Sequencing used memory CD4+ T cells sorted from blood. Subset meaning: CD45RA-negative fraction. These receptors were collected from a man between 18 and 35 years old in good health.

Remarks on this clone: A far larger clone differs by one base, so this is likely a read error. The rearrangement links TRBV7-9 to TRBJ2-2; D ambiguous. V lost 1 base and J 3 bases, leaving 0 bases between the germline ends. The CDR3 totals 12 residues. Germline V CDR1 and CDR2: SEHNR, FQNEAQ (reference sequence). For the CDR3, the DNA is TGTGCCAGCAGCTTAGACACCGGGGAGCTGTTTTTT. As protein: CASSLDTGELFF.

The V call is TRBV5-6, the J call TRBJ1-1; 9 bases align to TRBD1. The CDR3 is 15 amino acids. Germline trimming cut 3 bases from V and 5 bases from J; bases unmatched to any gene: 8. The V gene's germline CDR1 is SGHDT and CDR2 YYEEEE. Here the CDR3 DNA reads TGTGCCAGCAGCTATAACAGGGGGCGAAGGACTGAAGCTTTCTTT. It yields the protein CASSYNRGRRTEAFF.

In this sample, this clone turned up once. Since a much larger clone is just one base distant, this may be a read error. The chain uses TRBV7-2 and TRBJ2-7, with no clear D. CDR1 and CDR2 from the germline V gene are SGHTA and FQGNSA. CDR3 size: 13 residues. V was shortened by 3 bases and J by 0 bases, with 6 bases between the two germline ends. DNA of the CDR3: TGTGCCAGCAGCTTTGGGGTCTCCTACGAGCAGTACTTC. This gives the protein CASSFGVSYEQYF.

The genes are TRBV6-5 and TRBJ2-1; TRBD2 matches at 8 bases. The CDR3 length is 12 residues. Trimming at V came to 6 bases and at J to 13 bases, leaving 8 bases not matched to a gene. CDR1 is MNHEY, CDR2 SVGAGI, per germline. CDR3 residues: CASSRLAGLQFF. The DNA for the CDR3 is TGTGCCAGCAGCCGCCTAGCGGGCCTACAGTTCTTC.